The 21 T cell receptor beta chains given below trace back to one sample, sequenced in a study of neurological immune-mediated disorders. TCRdb re-derived calls from the 5' RACE reads in MiXCR, one entry per CDR3 protein. The sample records approximately 50,000 distinct CDR3 sequences, 3% to 3.5% being singletons. The specimen was PBMCs. These receptor sequences come from a man aged 40-50 years with multiple sclerosis.

This clonotype was seen at least ten times. The chain joins TRBV5-1 to TRBJ2-5; 8 bases are a match to TRBD1. The trim removed 5 bases at V and 5 bases at J, leaving 17 bases unmatched. The CDR3 totals 17 residues. Germline V CDR1 and CDR2: SGHRS, YFSETQ. CDR3 nucleotides: TGCGCCAGCAGTTCTGACATCCGGACAGGGAGCATGGAGACCCAGTACTTC. Translated: CASSSDIRTGSMETQYF.

At least ten counts were recorded for this clonotype. The chain joins TRBV29-1 to TRBJ2-7; TRBD1 aligns across 10 bases. The CDR3 is 14 residues long. Trimming cost V 1 base and J 6 bases; bases outside gene matches: 6. From germline, CDR1 is SQVTM and CDR2 ANQGSEA. CDR3 in amino acids: CSVEAGTGEAEQYF. The CDR3 DNA is TGCAGCGTTGAAGCGGGGACAGGGGAGGCCGAGCAGTACTTC.

This clonotype was seen ten or more times. The chain has TRBV12-3 or TRBV12-4 and TRBJ2-2; 12 bases match TRBD1. This CDR3 contains 15 residues. V was pared by 4 bases and J by 6 bases, with 3 bases of the junction left unmatched. The CDR3 here is CASSWDRGQAGELFF. CDR3 DNA: TGTGCCAGCAGTTGGGACAGGGGGCAGGCCGGGGAGCTGTTTTTT.

The sample holds many counts of this clonotype. The chain uses TRBV7-2 and TRBJ1-2; perhaps TRBD1 as D (5 bases). Germline V gene sequence: CDR1 SGHTA, CDR2 FQGNSA. Trimming removed 1 base from V and 0 bases from J, with 12 bases in between. The CDR3 is made up of 16 amino acids. This CDR3 reads CASSLVSGTANYGYTF. CDR3 DNA sequence: TGTGCCAGCAGCTTAGTATCCGGGACGGCTAACTATGGCTACACCTTC.

The chain is built from TRBV5-1 and TRBJ1-3; TRBD1 aligns across 8 bases. V trimming: 1 base; J trimming: 10 bases; junction bases outside the gene matches: 13. The CDR3 is 16 residues long. CDR1 and CDR2 (germline): SGHRS, YFSETQ. CDR3 in amino acids: CASSLTGTGLWKTIYF. DNA for the CDR3: TGCGCCAGCAGCTTGACGGGGACAGGCTTATGGAAAACCATATATTTT. The entire variable domain, with the rest obtained from reference TRBV5-1 and TRBJ1-3, is as follows: KAGVTQTPRYLIKTRGQQVTLSCSPISGHRSVSWYQQTPGQGLQFLFEYFSETQRNKGNFPGRFSGRQFSNSRSEMNVSTLELGDSALYLCASSLTGTGLWKTIYFGEGSWLTVV.

A word on this clonotype: This could be a read error, since a much larger clone is one nucleotide away. The chain employs TRBV4-2 and TRBJ2-2; 7 bases agree with TRBD1. This CDR3 spans 15 amino acids. From germline, CDR1 is LGHNA and CDR2 YNFKEQ. The CDR3: CVSSQGTVNTGELFF. The CDR3, as DNA: TGTGTCAGCAGCCAAGGGACAGTGAACACCGGGGAGCTGTTTTTT.

Only a few counts were recorded for this clonotype. The DNA of the CDR3 is TGTGCCATCAGTGAGTCTCGGGGGGGGTCCCTCCAAGAGACCCAGTACTTC. It is translated as CAISESRGGSLQETQYF. The chain couples TRBV10-3 to TRBJ2-5; 8 nucleotides match TRBD2. V dropped 0 bases and J dropped 1; count of bases not matched to a gene: 7. Germline loops: CDR1 ENHRY, CDR2 SYGVKD. CDR3 length: 17 amino acids.

This clonotype was counted many times. The chain combines TRBV3-1 with TRBJ2-7; D remains ambiguous. Germline loops: CDR1 LGHDT, CDR2 YNNKEL (reference sequence). The germline V and J ends were trimmed by 1 base and 7 bases, with 8 bases remaining between them. The CDR3 sequence is 12 residues long. DNA for the CDR3: TGTGCCAGCAGCCAAGGGGCGAGGGAGCAGTACTTC. It translates to CASSQGAREQYF.

This clonotype showed up many times. V is TRBV29-1 and J is TRBJ1-1; D remains ambiguous. Germline loops: CDR1 SQVTM, CDR2 ANQGSEA. Trimming cost V 4 bases and J 3 bases, with 6 bases left between them. The CDR3 totals 11 residues. The CDR3 is CSVVVYTEAFF. CDR3 bases: TGCAGCGTTGTGGTCTACACTGAAGCTTTCTTT.

This clonotype was observed many times. The chain carries TRBV3-1 and TRBJ2-5; D is undetermined. The germline V gene has CDR1 LGHDT and CDR2 YNNKEL (reference sequence). CDR3 length: 14 amino acids. V was trimmed by 5 bases and J by 0 bases, leaving 10 bases between them. CDR3 residues: CASSFVSDQETQYF. In DNA form, the CDR3 reads TGTGCCAGCAGCTTTGTTTCCGACCAAGAGACCCAGTACTTC.

This clonotype was seen at least ten times. The rearrangement links TRBV6-1 to TRBJ2-3; D is unclear. The V and J ends lost 4 bases and 2 bases respectively, with 10 bases between them. This CDR3 is built from 14 residues. Looked up from germline, CDR1 is MNHNS and CDR2 is SASEGT. The CDR3 loop reads CASSVMLNTDTQYF. DNA for the CDR3: TGTGCCAGCAGTGTAATGTTGAACACAGATACGCAGTATTTT.

This clonotype came up many times. This sequence joins TRBV20-1 and TRBJ2-2; D is uncertain. V was cut by 0 bases and J by 2 bases, with 10 bases left in between. Per the germline V gene, CDR1 is DFQATT and CDR2 is SNEGSKA (reference sequence). The CDR3 covers 15 residues. The CDR3 DNA is TGCAGTGCTAGAGATCGCCGGTTAAACACCGGGGAGCTGTTTTTT. This gives the protein CSARDRRLNTGELFF.

This clonotype was detected many times. The chain is built from TRBV20-1 and TRBJ2-2; TRBD1 is a possible D gene (6 bases). The V and J ends lost 3 bases and 7 bases respectively, with 21 bases between them. Germline assignment: CDR1 DFQATT and CDR2 SNEGSKA (reference sequence). The CDR3 has 16 amino acids. The CDR3 nucleotides are TGCAGTGCTAGCGGGCTCGGAGGCCAGGGGAACGGGGAGCTGTTTTTT. This codes for CSASGLGGQGNGELFF.

Many counts were recorded for this clonotype. The chain recombines TRBV28 with TRBJ2-7, with TRBD2 as a possible D gene (5 bases). The CDR3 covers 13 residues. The V and J ends lost 8 bases and 2 bases respectively, with 13 bases between them. Germline-derived CDR1 and CDR2 are MDHEN and SYDVKM. CDR3 nucleotide sequence: TGTGCCAGCGAGGGCAGTGTCACCTACGAGCAGTACTTC. Amino acid sequence: CASEGSVTYEQYF.

This clonotype was recorded many times. J is TRBJ2-7 and V is TRBV15, with D hard to call. V was shortened by 1 base and J by 0 bases, with 7 bases between the two germline ends. From germline, CDR1 is LNHNV and CDR2 YYDKDF (reference sequence). The CDR3 is 14 residues long. The CDR3 nucleotides are TGTGCCACCAGCAGAGTGGCGGACTCCTACGAGCAGTACTTC. This codes for CATSRVADSYEQYF. The whole variable domain, filled in from reference TRBV15 and TRBJ2-7, reads DAMVIQNPRYQVTQFGKPVTLSCSQTLNHNVMYWYQQKSSQAPKLLFHYYDKDFNNEADTPDNFQSRRPNTSFCFLDIRSPGLGDTAMYLCATSRVADSYEQYFGPGTRLTVT.

The V call is TRBV11-3, the J call TRBJ2-5, with a weak D call TRBD2 (7 bases). Germline values: CDR1 SGHNT, CDR2 YENEEA. Trimming shortened V by 5 bases and J by 0 bases, and 19 bases separated the two germline ends. The CDR3 runs 17 residues. Here the CDR3 DNA reads TGTGCCAGCAGCCCCGGGCGGGGGCGGCTGTACCAAGAGACCCAGTACTTC. Protein sequence: CASSPGRGRLYQETQYF.

This clonotype was seen many times. This chain connects TRBV20-1 to TRBJ1-5, with D maybe TRBD1 (6 bases). The CDR3 extends over 15 amino acids. Germline CDR1 DFQATT, CDR2 SNEGSKA (reference sequence). Between the trimmed V and J ends, which lost 5 bases and 11 bases, there was a span of 25 bases. For the CDR3, the DNA is TGCAGTGCTTCCCTCCCGGGACATCGGGCGATGGCCCAGCATTTT. Translation: CSASLPGHRAMAQHF.

Ten or more counts support this clonotype. The chain is built from TRBV10-3 and TRBJ1-4, with 7 bases fitting TRBD1. Germline loops: CDR1 ENHRY, CDR2 SYGVKD. The trim removed 0 bases at V and 5 bases at J, leaving 6 bases unmatched. The CDR3 spans 16 residues. In DNA form, the CDR3 reads TGTGCCATCAGTGAGTCTCGAGCCAGGGGGAATGAAAAACTGTTTTTT. Its translation: CAISESRARGNEKLFF.

This clonotype was seen at least ten times. This CDR3 is CASSDAGFLETQYF. For the CDR3, the DNA is TGTGCCAGCAGCGACGCGGGGTTTTTAGAGACCCAGTACTTC. J is TRBJ2-5 and V is TRBV7-9, with a weak D call TRBD2 (6 bases). Germline CDR1 is SEHNR and CDR2 is FQNEAQ (reference sequence). The CDR3 has 14 residues. V lost 5 bases and J 4 bases, leaving 14 bases between the germline ends.

V is TRBV20-1 and J is TRBJ1-1; D perhaps matches TRBD1 (5 bases). Germline loops: CDR1 DFQATT, CDR2 SNEGSKA (reference sequence). Trimming removed 7 bases at V and 7 bases at J, with 19 bases between. The CDR3 loop spans 13 amino acids. The CDR3, as DNA: TGCAGTGGAGGAACACAGGAGGTGTATGAAGCTTTCTTT. Amino acids: CSGGTQEVYEAFF.

The chain combines TRBV9 with TRBJ2-1; TRBD2 agrees at 8 bases. With 5 bases clipped from V and 6 bases from J, the junction kept 10 bases outside the gene matches. The CDR3 is made up of 15 amino acids. CDR1 and CDR2 (germline): SGDLS, YYNGEE. The CDR3 coding sequence is TGTGCCAGCAGTTCCGGGACTAGAGGGACCAATGAGCAGTTCTTC. Its protein is CASSSGTRGTNEQFF.